The 24 T cell receptor beta chains below all came from one sample that was sequenced in a study of T cell responses to AZD1222 COVID-19 vaccine. The protocol was immunoSEQ multiplex PCR, while the TCRdb copy is restricted to in-frame clones and leaves out a portion. The sample comprises about 140,000 clones, roughly 90% of which are singletons, and 2.5% to 3.5% rests with the top ten. Source: peripheral blood, taken on day 0 of AZD1222 vaccination. The receptors were sampled from an adult in good health.

This chain joins TRBV7-8 and TRBJ1-6; 7 positions agree with TRBD1. Germline trimming cut 4 bases from V and 4 bases from J; bases unmatched to any gene: 4. Germline V gene lookup returns CDR1 SGHVS and CDR2 FQNEAQ. This CDR3 has 15 residues. The CDR3 region is CASSSLTGYNSPLHF. The CDR3 region has the DNA TGTGCCAGCAGCTCCTTGACAGGGTATAATTCACCCCTCCACTTT.

This clone is a singleton in its sample. This chain uses TRBV7-9 with TRBJ1-1, with D tentatively TRBD1 (5 bases). The V end lost 2 bases, the J end lost 4 bases, and 8 bases lay between the germline ends. The V gene's germline CDR1 is SEHNR and CDR2 FQNEAQ (reference sequence). The CDR3 has 13 amino acids. CDR3 nucleotides: TGTGCCAGCAGCTTACGCGGGGGCACTGAAGCTTTCTTT. This gives the protein CASSLRGGTEAFF.

The rearrangement links TRBV28 to TRBJ2-7; D assignment may be TRBD1 or TRBD2 (6 bases each). The length of the CDR3 is 16 residues. From germline, CDR1 is MDHEN and CDR2 SYDVKM. Trimming took off 6 bases at V and 1 base at J, with 19 bases between the two ends. This chain's CDR3 is CASSYPLTGRSYEQYF. The CDR3 nucleotides are TGTGCCAGCAGCTATCCCCTCACAGGGAGGTCCTACGAGCAGTACTTC. The whole variable domain, remainder taken from reference TRBV28 and TRBJ2-7, is DVKVTQSSRYLVKRTGEKVFLECVQDMDHENMFWYRQDPGLGLRLIYFSYDVKMKEKGDIPEGYSVSREKKERFSLILESASTNQTSMYLCASSYPLTGRSYEQYFGPGTRLTVT.

The chain couples TRBV4-1 to TRBJ2-7, with unresolved D. V was cut by 1 base and J by 3 bases, with 7 bases left in between. This CDR3 spans 13 amino acids. Germline values: CDR1 MGHRA, CDR2 YSYEKL. The CDR3 sequence: CASSQGYNYEQYF. The DNA for the CDR3 is TGCGCCAGCAGCCAAGGGTATAACTACGAGCAGTACTTC.

This clone appeared a single time. The V and J genes are TRBV2 and TRBJ2-5; 7 bases are a match to TRBD1. The CDR3 spans 14 residues. V gave up 4 bases and J gave up 2 bases; unmatched junction bases: 4. The germline V gene has CDR1 SNHLY and CDR2 FYNNEI. CDR3 in DNA: TGTGCCAGCAGTGGACAGGGCCTTCAAGAGACCCAGTACTTC. This sequence encodes CASSGQGLQETQYF.

V is TRBV19 and J is TRBJ1-5; possibly TRBD1 for D (6 bases). The CDR3 spans 13 residues. V shed 7 bases and J shed 4 bases, with 11 bases lying between them. The germline V gene has CDR1 LNHDA and CDR2 SQIVND (reference sequence). This chain's CDR3 is CASKGEWNQPQHF. In DNA, the CDR3 is TGTGCCAGTAAGGGGGAGTGGAATCAGCCCCAGCATTTT.

This chain joins TRBV27 and TRBJ2-1; 8 nucleotides agree with TRBD1. The CDR3 runs to 11 residues. The J segment lost 16 bases and the V segment lost 4 bases, leaving 6 bases of the junction unmatched. Germline CDR1 MNHEY, CDR2 SMNVEV (reference sequence). Here the CDR3 DNA reads TGTGCCAGCAGTTCCGGGACAGGTTTTTTCTTC. Its protein is CASSSGTGFFF.

The sample holds a few counts of this clone. The sample carries other DNA sequences with the same CDR3. The rearrangement joins TRBV5-1 to TRBJ2-7; TRBD2 matches at 14 bases. From germline, CDR1 is SGHRS and CDR2 YFSETQ. V was clipped by 4 bases and J by 4 bases; unmatched bases: 4. This CDR3 comprises 15 residues. CDR3 nucleotides: TGCGCCAGCAGCCTAGGGACTAGCGGGAGTTACGAGCAGTACTTC. This gives the protein CASSLGTSGSYEQYF.

The CDR3 here is CASTPLGTSGRSMDEQFF. DNA of the CDR3: TGTGCCAGCACTCCGTTGGGGACTAGCGGGAGAAGTATGGATGAGCAGTTCTTC. This rearrangement joins TRBV18 to TRBJ2-1, with 14 bases fitting TRBD2. CDR3 length: 18 amino acids. Germline CDR1 is KGHSH and CDR2 is LQKENI. With 8 bases clipped from V and 8 bases from J, the junction kept 17 bases outside the gene matches.

The chain recombines TRBV25-1 with TRBJ1-1, with D possibly being TRBD1 (6 bases). Trimming took off 8 bases at V and 4 bases at J, with 11 bases between the two ends. This CDR3 has 12 amino acids. Germline assignment: CDR1 MGHDK and CDR2 SYGVNS. CDR3 sequence reads: CASLQGTTEAFF. CDR3 DNA sequence: TGTGCCAGCCTCCAGGGGACCACTGAAGCTTTCTTT.

Worth noting for this clone: The junction departs from germline at one end; a sequencing error may be responsible. The chain is built from TRBV7-2 and TRBJ1-1, with 7 bases matching TRBD1. Germline V gene sequence: CDR1 SGHTA, CDR2 FQGNSA. The CDR3 covers 15 residues. CDR3 sequence (DNA): TGTGCCAGCAGGCAGACAGGGACAGCACGGACTGGAGCTTTCTTT. Translated, it gives CASRQTGTARTGAFF.

The V and J genes are TRBV6-6 and TRBJ2-7, with TRBD2 matching over 10 bases. This CDR3 contains 14 residues. The germline V gene has CDR1 MNHNY and CDR2 SVGAGI (reference sequence). The trim removed 5 bases at V and 0 bases at J, leaving 1 base unmatched. The CDR3 is CASSRTSGSYEQYF. CDR3 sequence (DNA): TGTGCCAGCAGTCGGACTAGCGGCTCCTACGAGCAGTACTTC.

This clone was detected only a few times. The CDR3 sequence: CASRLLSTSGRHEQYF. CDR3 DNA sequence: TGTGCAAGTCGCTTATTGTCTACTAGCGGGAGGCACGAGCAGTACTTC. This rearrangement joins TRBV12-2 to TRBJ2-7; the table assigns TRBD2, which was not confirmed against the DNA. TRBV12-2 is recorded as a pseudogene. CDR3 size: 16 residues.

V and J are TRBV4-2 and TRBJ2-3; possible D gene TRBD2, 5 bases. V gave up 1 base and J gave up 0 bases, with 17 bases separating them. CDR3 length: 18 residues. Per the germline V gene, CDR1 is LGHNA and CDR2 is YNFKEQ. For the CDR3, the DNA is TGTGCCAGCAGCCAAGGGACCTCGGGAAGCCCTAGCACAGATACGCAGTATTTT. It encodes CASSQGTSGSPSTDTQYF.

The rearrangement joins TRBV12-5 to TRBJ2-1, with D possibly matching TRBD2 (5 bases). CDR1 is LGHNT and CDR2 is FRNRAP in the germline V gene. CDR3 length equals 14 residues. With 5 bases removed from V and 3 bases from J, the gap between germline ends came to 11 bases. The CDR3 reads CASGVSGDYNEQFF. The DNA for the CDR3 is TGTGCTAGTGGTGTCTCCGGGGACTACAATGAGCAGTTCTTC.

Remarks on this clone: No DNA is shown, since the ends of the CDR3 on it are uncertain; the CDR3 is the one TCRdb lists. The rearrangement joins TRBV27 to TRBJ1-1; TRBD1 is the table's D call, not checked against the DNA. The germline V gene has CDR1 MNHEY and CDR2 SMNVEV (reference sequence). The CDR3 spans 15 amino acids, including both terminal residues. CDR3: CASSSSTGDRTEAFF.

This chain links TRBV27 with TRBJ1-1; D is possibly TRBD1 (6 bases). CDR3 length: 14 amino acids. Germline CDR1 reads MNHEY; CDR2 reads SMNVEV (reference sequence). Trimming removed 6 bases from V and 8 bases from J, with 19 bases in between. The CDR3 spells CASRAYGTTEEAFF. CDR3 nucleotide sequence: TGTGCCAGCAGAGCGTATGGGACAACGGAAGAAGCTTTCTTT.

The genes are TRBV30 and TRBJ2-2, with 13 positions matching TRBD2. Germline V gene data show CDR1 as GTSNPN and CDR2 as SVGIG (reference sequence). Trimming at V came to 8 bases and at J to 6 bases, leaving 18 bases not matched to a gene. This CDR3 is 18 amino acids long. CDR3 residues: CAPVTSGGAQTVAGELFF. CDR3 nucleotides: TGTGCCCCCGTTACTAGCGGGGGGGCCCAGACCGTCGCCGGGGAGCTGTTTTTT.

This chain uses TRBV6-5 with TRBJ2-1, with 8 bases matching TRBD1. The ends lost 0 bases at V and 9 bases at J; junction bases unmatched: 1. CDR1 MNHEY and CDR2 SVGAGI come from the germline V gene. The CDR3 length is 13 residues. The CDR3 DNA follows: TGTGCCAGCAGTTACTCGACAGGGGTTGAGCAGTTCTTC. Amino acid sequence: CASSYSTGVEQFF.

The genes are TRBV3-1 (or the pseudogene TRBV3-2) and TRBJ1-6, with D hard to call. Germline values: CDR1 LGHDT, CDR2 YNNKEL (reference sequence). V lost 1 base and J 0 bases, leaving 4 bases between the germline ends. The CDR3 has 15 residues. CDR3 region: CASSQASSYNSPLHF. The CDR3 nucleotides read TGTGCCAGCAGCCAAGCGAGCTCCTATAATTCACCCCTCCACTTT.

The gene calls are TRBV5-6 and TRBJ2-7; maybe TRBD1 (6 bases). CDR3 length: 15 amino acids. V shed 2 bases and J shed 0 bases, with 12 bases lying between them. Germline CDR1 is SGHDT and CDR2 is YYEEEE. In nucleotides, the CDR3 is TGTGCCAGCAGCTTATGGGGGCACGTCTCCTACGAGCAGTACTTC. Amino acids: CASSLWGHVSYEQYF.

The chain combines TRBV2 with TRBJ2-7; D gene unclear. The CDR3 totals 15 residues. Looked up from germline, CDR1 is SNHLY and CDR2 is FYNNEI. V lost 1 base, J lost 3 bases, and 13 bases lay in between. The CDR3 DNA reads TGTGCCAGCAGTGAAGACCTGTTAACCGGCTACGAGCAGTACTTC. Translation gives CASSEDLLTGYEQYF.

This clone was found once. CDR3 sequence (DNA): TGTGCCAGCAGTCCCTTAGCGGGAGGGGAGACCCAGTACTTC. This codes for CASSPLAGGETQYF. This chain connects TRBV27 to TRBJ2-5; 11 bases fit TRBD2. Per germline, CDR1 MNHEY and CDR2 SMNVEV (reference sequence). Trimming at V came to 5 bases and at J to 5 bases, leaving 4 bases not matched to a gene. This CDR3 has 14 residues.

V usage is TRBV10-3 and J usage is TRBJ2-5; D uncertain. The ends were cut back, 0 bases at V and 5 bases at J, with 13 bases in the middle. The CDR3 loop spans 15 amino acids. Looked up from germline, CDR1 is ENHRY and CDR2 is SYGVKD. As DNA, the CDR3 is TGTGCCATCAGTGAGTCGGGTGATCCCTGGGAGACCCAGTACTTC. Amino acid sequence: CAISESGDPWETQYF.